This T cell receptor beta chain was sequenced in a study of shared clonotypes between healthy human individuals. Deletions cut 2 bases from V and 3 bases from J, with 15 bases between. Germline lookup yields CDR1 SGHRS and CDR2 YFSETQ. There are 15 residues in the CDR3. TCRdb's table, derived via immunoSEQ multiplex PCR, lists solely in-frame clones and lacks some. The data contain around 1,900,000 clones, approximately 92% of them seen just once; the ten biggest clones take up about 1.7%. Selected positively for CCR7 and CD45RO-negative, naive CD8 cells excluded terminally differentiated effector memory CD45RA+ cells. The donors were all Caucasian adults (living in Nashville, Tennessee).

V gene TRBV5-1 combines with J gene TRBJ2-7; D not resolved. The TCR sequence derives from a man aged 18 to 35 in good health. Some clones in this sample may be carry-over from other donors' samples. The specimen was naive CD8+ T cells from PBMCs. The CDR3 here is CASSLRNGPFYEQYF. The CDR3 region has the DNA TGCGCCAGCAGCTTAAGAAACGGACCATTCTACGAGCAGTACTTC.